The rows below give T cell receptor beta chains drawn from one sample of a study of PD-1 and CTLA-4 blockade in melanoma. The method was immunoSEQ multiplex PCR; TCRdb's version includes in-frame clones alone and lacks a portion of them. This sample yields tens of thousands of clones, of which about 87% are seen a single time; 5% to 6.5% belongs to the top ten. The specimen was CD8+ T cells from peripheral blood, collected from a patient given anti-PD-1 treatment. These receptors came from a human donor with melanoma. The CDR3 runs from the conserved cysteine through the conserved F or W. Fields, in order: V gene, J gene, D gene, clone size, CDR3 protein, CDR3 DNA. A D gene is named only where the DNA matches it firmly. Size values are once, few and many counts, or a class for expanded clones, and some rows have none.

v_gene: TRBV30; j_gene: TRBJ2-7; d_gene: .; abundance: .; CDR3aa: CAWSVPPGQRSYEQYF; CDR3nt: TGTGCCTGGAGTGTACCCCCAGGGCAACGATCCTACGAGCAGTACTTC
v_gene: TRBV28; j_gene: TRBJ1-5; d_gene: .; abundance: .; CDR3aa: CASNQPQHF; CDR3nt: TGTGCCAGCAATCAGCCCCAGCATTTT
v_gene: TRBV7-2; j_gene: TRBJ1-1; d_gene: .; abundance: .; CDR3aa: CASSPTAANTEAFF; CDR3nt: TGTGCCAGCAGCCCTACCGCCGCGAACACTGAAGCTTTCTTT
v_gene: TRBV28; j_gene: TRBJ1-1; d_gene: .; abundance: .; CDR3aa: CASSLGEIRAHNTEAFF; CDR3nt: TGTGCCAGCAGTTTGGGTGAGATCAGGGCGCATAATACTGAAGCTTTCTTT
v_gene: TRBV15; j_gene: TRBJ2-2; d_gene: .; abundance: .; CDR3aa: CATSSQRNTGELFF; CDR3nt: TGTGCCACCAGCTCACAGAGGAACACCGGGGAGCTGTTTTTT
v_gene: TRBV6-5; j_gene: TRBJ2-2; d_gene: TRBD1; abundance: .; CDR3aa: CASSPPGTGAGELFF; CDR3nt: TGTGCCAGCAGTCCCCCTGGGACAGGGGCCGGGGAGCTGTTTTTT
v_gene: TRBV30; j_gene: TRBJ1-4; d_gene: .; abundance: .; CDR3aa: CAWSVLNEKLFF; CDR3nt: TGTGCCTGGAGTGTACTAAATGAAAAACTGTTTTTT
v_gene: TRBV19; j_gene: TRBJ1-1; d_gene: .; abundance: .; CDR3aa: CASSIGANTEAFF; CDR3nt: TGTGCCAGTAGTATCGGGGCCAACACTGAAGCTTTCTTT
v_gene: TRBV6-1; j_gene: TRBJ2-2; d_gene: .; abundance: .; CDR3aa: CASSDGVITGELFF; CDR3nt: TGTGCCAGCAGTGACGGGGTAATCACCGGGGAGCTGTTTTTT
v_gene: TRBV12-3/TRBV12-4; j_gene: TRBJ1-2; d_gene: .; abundance: .; CDR3aa: CASLGGDYGYTF; CDR3nt: TGTGCCAGCCTCGGCGGGGACTATGGCTACACCTTC
v_gene: TRBV19; j_gene: TRBJ1-1; d_gene: .; abundance: .; CDR3aa: CASSYRVGDTEAFF; CDR3nt: TGTGCCAGTAGTTATAGGGTGGGGGACACTGAAGCTTTCTTT
v_gene: TRBV2; j_gene: TRBJ2-5; d_gene: TRBD1; abundance: .; CDR3aa: CASSEEGQGGETQYF; CDR3nt: TGTGCCAGCAGTGAAGAGGGACAGGGGGGAGAGACCCAGTACTTC
v_gene: TRBV4-1; j_gene: TRBJ2-7; d_gene: TRBD1; abundance: .; CDR3aa: CASSPHKDRADEQYF; CDR3nt: TGCGCCAGCAGCCCTCATAAGGACAGGGCAGACGAGCAGTACTTC
v_gene: TRBV7-6; j_gene: TRBJ2-1; d_gene: TRBD2; abundance: .; CDR3aa: CASSSRRGGNEQFF; CDR3nt: TGTGCCAGCAGCTCTCGGAGGGGAGGGAATGAGCAGTTCTTC
v_gene: TRBV9; j_gene: TRBJ2-2; d_gene: TRBD1; abundance: .; CDR3aa: CASSVVLRFGQGNTGELFF; CDR3nt: TGTGCCAGCAGCGTAGTTCTAAGGTTTGGACAGGGAAACACCGGGGAGCTGTTTTTT
v_gene: TRBV27; j_gene: TRBJ1-4; d_gene: .; abundance: .; CDR3aa: CASGKMNEKLFF; CDR3nt: TGTGCCTCCGGTAAAATGAATGAAAAACTGTTTTTT
v_gene: TRBV6-2/TRBV6-3; j_gene: TRBJ1-6; d_gene: .; abundance: few; CDR3aa: CASSYGAEGSPLHF; CDR3nt: TGTGCCAGCAGTTACGGAGCAGAAGGGTCACCCCTCCACTTT
v_gene: TRBV29-1; j_gene: TRBJ1-2; d_gene: .; abundance: .; CDR3aa: CSVAGVRGYTF; CDR3nt: TGCAGCGTTGCGGGAGTTAGGGGCTACACCTTC
v_gene: TRBV5-1; j_gene: TRBJ1-1; d_gene: TRBD1; abundance: once; CDR3aa: CASSLHRGEGTEAFF; CDR3nt: TGCGCCAGCAGCCTCCACAGGGGGGAGGGCACTGAAGCTTTCTTT
v_gene: TRBV13; j_gene: TRBJ2-7; d_gene: TRBD2; abundance: .; CDR3aa: CASSPRGSGGLSSYEQYF; CDR3nt: TGTGCCAGCAGCCCTCGTGGCAGCGGGGGGCTTTCCTCCTACGAGCAGTACTTC
v_gene: TRBV6-6; j_gene: TRBJ2-2; d_gene: .; abundance: .; CDR3aa: CASSATGELFF; CDR3nt: TGTGCCAGCAGTGCCACCGGGGAGCTGTTTTTT
v_gene: TRBV7-3; j_gene: TRBJ1-1; d_gene: .; abundance: .; CDR3aa: CASSSTPDTEAFF; CDR3nt: TGTGCCAGCAGCTCGACCCCGGACACTGAAGCTTTCTTT
v_gene: TRBV7-6; j_gene: TRBJ2-2; d_gene: TRBD2; abundance: .; CDR3aa: CASSRGGLDTGELFF; CDR3nt: TGTGCCAGCAGCCGGGGGGGCCTGGACACCGGGGAGCTGTTTTTT
v_gene: TRBV13; j_gene: TRBJ2-7; d_gene: TRBD2; abundance: .; CDR3aa: CASSFAGGSYEQYF; CDR3nt: TGTGCCAGCAGCTTCGCGGGGGGCAGCTACGAGCAGTACTTC
v_gene: TRBV19; j_gene: TRBJ1-6; d_gene: .; abundance: .; CDR3aa: CASSIGGNTMPLHF; CDR3nt: TGTGCCAGTAGTATAGGCGGAAATACAATGCCCCTCCACTTT
v_gene: TRBV5-8; j_gene: TRBJ2-7; d_gene: .; abundance: .; CDR3aa: CASDSYYEQYF; CDR3nt: TGTGCCAGCGACAGTTACTACGAGCAGTACTTC
v_gene: TRBV27; j_gene: TRBJ1-1; d_gene: TRBD1; abundance: .; CDR3aa: CASSLGQGAGAFF; CDR3nt: TGTGCCAGCAGTTTAGGGCAGGGGGCGGGAGCTTTCTTT
v_gene: TRBV30; j_gene: TRBJ1-1; d_gene: .; abundance: .; CDR3aa: CAWVPGVGRTEAFF; CDR3nt: TGTGCCTGGGTTCCGGGGGTTGGTAGAACTGAAGCTTTCTTT
v_gene: TRBV19; j_gene: TRBJ2-2; d_gene: .; abundance: few; CDR3aa: CASSIWGTGELFF; CDR3nt: TGTGCCAGTAGTATCTGGGGCACCGGGGAGCTGTTTTTT
v_gene: TRBV5-1; j_gene: TRBJ1-1; d_gene: TRBD1; abundance: .; CDR3aa: CASSLGQGSLRNTEAFF; CDR3nt: TGCGCCAGCAGCTTGGGACAGGGATCCCTTAGAAACACTGAAGCTTTCTTT
v_gene: TRBV7-6; j_gene: TRBJ2-7; d_gene: .; abundance: .; CDR3aa: CASSLSISHEQYF; CDR3nt: TGTGCCAGCAGCTTATCTATTTCCCACGAGCAGTACTTC
v_gene: TRBV5-5; j_gene: TRBJ1-1; d_gene: .; abundance: .; CDR3aa: CASSLHMNTEAFF; CDR3nt: TGTGCCAGCAGCTTACACATGAACACTGAAGCTTTCTTT
v_gene: TRBV28; j_gene: TRBJ1-6; d_gene: .; abundance: .; CDR3aa: CASSLSADNSPLHF; CDR3nt: TGTGCCAGCAGTTTATCGGCGGATAATTCACCCCTCCACTTT
v_gene: TRBV9; j_gene: TRBJ2-7; d_gene: TRBD1; abundance: few; CDR3aa: CASSARDRGPEQYF; CDR3nt: TGTGCCAGCAGCGCCCGGGACAGGGGGCCCGAGCAGTACTTC
v_gene: TRBV5-1; j_gene: TRBJ1-1; d_gene: TRBD1; abundance: once; CDR3aa: CASSLVGQGITDTEAFF; CDR3nt: TGCGCCAGCAGCTTGGTGGGACAGGGTATTACGGACACTGAAGCTTTCTTT
v_gene: TRBV18; j_gene: TRBJ1-5; d_gene: .; abundance: .; CDR3aa: CASSRRGDSNQPQHF; CDR3nt: TGTGCCAGCTCACGCCGGGGGGATAGCAATCAGCCCCAGCATTTT
v_gene: TRBV7-9; j_gene: TRBJ1-2; d_gene: .; abundance: .; CDR3aa: CASSSPTTGGGYTF; CDR3nt: TGTGCCAGCAGCTCCCCGACGACTGGGGGCGGCTACACCTTC
v_gene: TRBV4-1; j_gene: TRBJ2-7; d_gene: TRBD1; abundance: .; CDR3aa: CASSQEGQGFYEQYF; CDR3nt: TGCGCCAGCAGCCAGGAGGGACAGGGGTTTTACGAGCAGTACTTC
v_gene: TRBV4-3; j_gene: TRBJ2-7; d_gene: .; abundance: .; CDR3aa: CASSQMAGESYEQYF; CDR3nt: TGCGCCAGCAGCCAGATGGCAGGGGAATCCTACGAGCAGTACTTC
v_gene: TRBV2; j_gene: TRBJ1-4; d_gene: TRBD1; abundance: .; CDR3aa: CASSEWVTGTQEKLFF; CDR3nt: TGTGCCAGCAGTGAATGGGTGACAGGGACGCAGGAAAAACTGTTTTTT
v_gene: TRBV4-1; j_gene: TRBJ2-1; d_gene: TRBD2; abundance: once; CDR3aa: CASSQGGGGARNEQFF; CDR3nt: TGCGCCAGCAGCCAAGGTGGCGGGGGGGCAAGGAATGAGCAGTTCTTC
v_gene: TRBV30; j_gene: TRBJ1-2; d_gene: TRBD1; abundance: .; CDR3aa: CAWGTGFRYYGYTF; CDR3nt: TGTGCCTGGGGGACAGGGTTCCGATACTATGGCTACACCTTC
v_gene: TRBV2; j_gene: TRBJ1-1; d_gene: .; abundance: once; CDR3aa: CASSDPGRGGTEAFF; CDR3nt: TGTGCCAGCAGTGACCCCGGACGGGGGGGCACTGAAGCTTTCTTT
v_gene: TRBV7-9; j_gene: TRBJ2-1; d_gene: .; abundance: once; CDR3aa: CATKGEGEAYNEQFF; CDR3nt: TGTGCCACCAAAGGAGAGGGTGAGGCCTACAATGAGCAGTTCTTC
v_gene: TRBV12-3/TRBV12-4; j_gene: TRBJ2-2; d_gene: .; abundance: .; CDR3aa: CASRPENTGELFF; CDR3nt: TGTGCCAGCAGGCCGGAGAACACCGGGGAGCTGTTTTTT